This TCR beta chain was retrieved from a study of blood T cell repertoires in COVID-19. V lost 4 bases, J lost 0 bases, and 12 bases lay in between. Per germline, CDR1 ENHRY and CDR2 SYGVKD. The CDR3 sequence is 15 residues long. This clone was detected only once. Profiling relied on immunoSEQ multiplex PCR, and the TCRdb table lists in-frame clones only, not all of them. The table records 200,000 to 250,000 clones, more than 75% of them present only once. The chain carries TRBV10-3 and TRBJ1-1; no reliable D call. The origin of this receptor is an older woman with active or convalescent COVID-19. Sequencing was carried out using peripheral blood. The CDR3 loop reads CAISGGGGLNTEAFF. CDR3 coding DNA: TGTGCCATCAGTGGGGGAGGCGGGCTGAACACTGAAGCTTTCTTT.